The TCR beta chain under discussion was sequenced for a study of OX40 agonist ivuxolimab in advanced cancers. The wider study: Recorded diagnoses for dose-escalation patients were hepatocellular carcinoma, melanoma, renal cell or head and neck cancer.

Method: immunoSEQ multiplex PCR; TCRdb's copy keeps in-frame clones and lacks some. The repertoire holds roughly 60,000 clones, roughly 84% seen once, with approximately 4.3% in the top ten. The sample consisted of CD4+ or CD8+ T cells sorted from blood, taken in a trial of the OX40 agonist ivuxolimab. The TCR originated in an adult with an advanced solid tumor such as melanoma, head and neck, liver or kidney cancer.

CDR3 sequence (DNA): TGTGCCAGCAGCCTTCGACTAGCGGGGGGGATTGGGGAGCAGTACTTC. Amino acid sequence: CASSLRLAGGIGEQYF. The rearrangement joins TRBV11-2 to TRBJ2-7; 14 bases fit TRBD2. The CDR3 has 16 amino acids. In germline, CDR1 is SGHAT, CDR2 FQNNGV. The V and J ends lost 5 bases and 7 bases, in that order; junction bases with no gene match: 10.